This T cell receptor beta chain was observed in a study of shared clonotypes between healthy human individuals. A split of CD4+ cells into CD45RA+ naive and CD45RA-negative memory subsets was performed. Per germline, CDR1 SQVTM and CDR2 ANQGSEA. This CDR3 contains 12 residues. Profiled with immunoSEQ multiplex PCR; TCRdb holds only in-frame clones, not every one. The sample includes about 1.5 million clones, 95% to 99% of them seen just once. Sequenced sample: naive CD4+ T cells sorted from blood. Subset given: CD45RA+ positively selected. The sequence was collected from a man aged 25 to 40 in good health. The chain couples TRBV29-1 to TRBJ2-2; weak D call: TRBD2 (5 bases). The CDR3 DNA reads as TGCAGTGCACGGGGAAACACCGGGGAGCTGTTTTTT. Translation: CSARGNTGELFF.